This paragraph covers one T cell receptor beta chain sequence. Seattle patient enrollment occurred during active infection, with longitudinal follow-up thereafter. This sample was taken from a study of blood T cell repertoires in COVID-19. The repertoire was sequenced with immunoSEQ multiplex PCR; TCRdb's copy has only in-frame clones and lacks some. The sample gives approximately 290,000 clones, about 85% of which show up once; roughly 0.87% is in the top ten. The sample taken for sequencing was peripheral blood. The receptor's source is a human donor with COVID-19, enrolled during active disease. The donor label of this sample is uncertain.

The CDR3, as DNA: TGCAGCGTGATAGTCACTGAAGCTTTCTTT. Translating gives CSVIVTEAFF. The rearrangement joins TRBV29-1 to TRBJ1-1; D is uncertain. The germline CDR1 and CDR2 sequences are SQVTM and ANQGSEA. This CDR3 comprises 10 residues. Between the trimmed V and J ends, which lost 6 bases and 4 bases, there was a span of 6 bases. The variable domain in full, completed from reference TRBV29-1 and TRBJ1-1, reads SAVISQKPSRDICQRGTSLTIQCQVDSQVTMMFWYRQQPGQSLTLIATANQGSEATYESGFVIDKFPISRPNLTFSTLTVSNMSPEDSSIYLCSVIVTEAFFGQGTRLTVV.